This T cell receptor (beta chain) came from a study of early T cells in non-severe SARS-CoV-2 infection (TCRdb year 2021). Background on the whole study: TCR sequencing used bulk RNA from unsorted whole blood, so alpha and beta chains could not be paired. The investigation overall reported the following: VDJdb matching was skewed toward anti-spike CD8 responses, so virus-specific expansions were likely underestimated and private and CD4 specificities were missed.

Set within a cohort of healthcare workers in London, UK, this nested case-control study involved weekly PCR testing of nasopharyngeal swabs along with blood sampling. Between 23 and 31 March 2020, the week of the UK lockdown, healthcare workers were enrolled and then followed up weekly for as long as 16 weeks. In the case of this clonotype: Its antigen is not yet known. Qualities for individual bases were not recorded, and no much larger clone is one base off.

Trimming accounts for 6 bases at V and 4 bases at J, while the number of junction bases matched to no gene is 6. Measured from the cysteine to the phenylalanine, the CDR3 is 15 residues long. Only the CDR3 DNA is retained, 45 bases long and in frame from the first base. As encoded in the germline V gene, CDR1 is MNHEY while CDR2 is SVGEGT. The protocol used for the library was 5' RACE. Reads for this sample came from a NextSeq 500. The TCR library protocol attached unique molecular identifiers to individual cDNA molecules to correct for sequencing error and PCR bias. Sequencing covered both TCR alpha and beta chains, and within each sample the abundances of alpha and beta sequences were tightly co-correlated. The study's own analysis went as follows. Decombinator V4 was used to perform V gene, J gene and CDR3 annotation of TCR sequences. Expanded TCRs were defined as changing significantly between any two time points under a Poisson model with p below 0.0001. TCR abundances were normalised to the total number of TCRs sequenced per sample and were expressed as counts per million. MAIT TCRs were defined by TRAV1-2 paired with TRAJ12, TRAJ20 or TRAJ33, and iNKT TCRs by TRAV10 paired with TRAJ18. VDJdb, accessed 1 November 2021, was searched for CMV, EBV and SARS-CoV-2 annotated TCRs, excluding TCRs annotated for multiple antigens. TCRdb trimmed public reads at Q25 via fastp, called clones via MiXCR and kept in-frame beta chains. All rows with the same CDR3 protein become a single entry with the most common DNA and genes. The V and J calls follow TCRdb's processing rather than the paper's. The sample table shows approximately 56,000 distinct CDR3 sequences, and over 8% are seen once. The top ten constitute approximately 4% of the sample.

The source material was whole blood. The V and J genes are TRBV6-2 or TRBV6-3 and TRBJ2-1; TRBD2 fits 10 bases in the junction. The clonotype was recovered from an adult who was a healthcare worker with PCR-confirmed SARS-CoV-2 infection or an uninfected control (not recorded which). The DNA sequence follows: TGTGCCAGCAGCTTACTAGCGGGACCTTACAATGAGCAGTTCTTC. The encoded protein is CASSLLAGPYNEQFF.